This TCR beta chain was documented in a study of human T cells and chemical hapten exposure. TCRdb re-analysed the 5' RACE reads in MiXCR, keeping a single row per CDR3 protein. The data show 150,000 or so distinct CDR3 sequences, with 4.1% seen just once and about 1.3% held by the top ten. The starting material, unfractionated whole blood, was used for total RNA extraction. The CDR3 is made up of 16 amino acids. V lost 5 bases and J lost 6; bases outside the gene matches: 10. Germline CDR1 is SGHTA and CDR2 is FQGNSA. This clonotype was seen many times. The TCR comes from a female donor in good health. V usage is TRBV7-2 and J usage is TRBJ2-3; the match to TRBD2 covers 11 bases. The CDR3 region is CASSPGLAAGLDTQYF. The CDR3 coding sequence is TGTGCCAGCAGCCCGGGACTAGCGGCCGGGCTGGATACGCAGTATTTT.